This T cell receptor beta chain was profiled in a study of shared T cell receptors in the human thymus. Libraries were prepared by immunoSEQ multiplex PCR; TCRdb keeps only in-frame clonotypes and omits some of them. Of 600,000 or so clones listed, more than 70% are singletons. V lost 5 bases, J lost 3 bases, and 11 bases lay in between. The CDR3 length is 13 residues. CDR1 and CDR2 (germline): SGHTA, FQGTGA. Separately, the same data were catalogued under a study of human thymus T cells. That report adds: The thymus was resected at corrective cardiac surgery. Thymic and blood repertoires seemed to show skewed V and J gene use. Related studies noted strongly shared thymic repertoires across unrelated people.

The TCR comes from a boy younger than two with a congenital heart defect. V usage is TRBV7-3 and J usage is TRBJ2-7; weak D call: TRBD2 (7 bases). The source material was thymocytes. In nucleotides, the CDR3 is TGTGCCAGCAGCAGGGGGGAGGGCTACGAGCAGTACTTC. Amino acid sequence: CASSRGEGYEQYF.